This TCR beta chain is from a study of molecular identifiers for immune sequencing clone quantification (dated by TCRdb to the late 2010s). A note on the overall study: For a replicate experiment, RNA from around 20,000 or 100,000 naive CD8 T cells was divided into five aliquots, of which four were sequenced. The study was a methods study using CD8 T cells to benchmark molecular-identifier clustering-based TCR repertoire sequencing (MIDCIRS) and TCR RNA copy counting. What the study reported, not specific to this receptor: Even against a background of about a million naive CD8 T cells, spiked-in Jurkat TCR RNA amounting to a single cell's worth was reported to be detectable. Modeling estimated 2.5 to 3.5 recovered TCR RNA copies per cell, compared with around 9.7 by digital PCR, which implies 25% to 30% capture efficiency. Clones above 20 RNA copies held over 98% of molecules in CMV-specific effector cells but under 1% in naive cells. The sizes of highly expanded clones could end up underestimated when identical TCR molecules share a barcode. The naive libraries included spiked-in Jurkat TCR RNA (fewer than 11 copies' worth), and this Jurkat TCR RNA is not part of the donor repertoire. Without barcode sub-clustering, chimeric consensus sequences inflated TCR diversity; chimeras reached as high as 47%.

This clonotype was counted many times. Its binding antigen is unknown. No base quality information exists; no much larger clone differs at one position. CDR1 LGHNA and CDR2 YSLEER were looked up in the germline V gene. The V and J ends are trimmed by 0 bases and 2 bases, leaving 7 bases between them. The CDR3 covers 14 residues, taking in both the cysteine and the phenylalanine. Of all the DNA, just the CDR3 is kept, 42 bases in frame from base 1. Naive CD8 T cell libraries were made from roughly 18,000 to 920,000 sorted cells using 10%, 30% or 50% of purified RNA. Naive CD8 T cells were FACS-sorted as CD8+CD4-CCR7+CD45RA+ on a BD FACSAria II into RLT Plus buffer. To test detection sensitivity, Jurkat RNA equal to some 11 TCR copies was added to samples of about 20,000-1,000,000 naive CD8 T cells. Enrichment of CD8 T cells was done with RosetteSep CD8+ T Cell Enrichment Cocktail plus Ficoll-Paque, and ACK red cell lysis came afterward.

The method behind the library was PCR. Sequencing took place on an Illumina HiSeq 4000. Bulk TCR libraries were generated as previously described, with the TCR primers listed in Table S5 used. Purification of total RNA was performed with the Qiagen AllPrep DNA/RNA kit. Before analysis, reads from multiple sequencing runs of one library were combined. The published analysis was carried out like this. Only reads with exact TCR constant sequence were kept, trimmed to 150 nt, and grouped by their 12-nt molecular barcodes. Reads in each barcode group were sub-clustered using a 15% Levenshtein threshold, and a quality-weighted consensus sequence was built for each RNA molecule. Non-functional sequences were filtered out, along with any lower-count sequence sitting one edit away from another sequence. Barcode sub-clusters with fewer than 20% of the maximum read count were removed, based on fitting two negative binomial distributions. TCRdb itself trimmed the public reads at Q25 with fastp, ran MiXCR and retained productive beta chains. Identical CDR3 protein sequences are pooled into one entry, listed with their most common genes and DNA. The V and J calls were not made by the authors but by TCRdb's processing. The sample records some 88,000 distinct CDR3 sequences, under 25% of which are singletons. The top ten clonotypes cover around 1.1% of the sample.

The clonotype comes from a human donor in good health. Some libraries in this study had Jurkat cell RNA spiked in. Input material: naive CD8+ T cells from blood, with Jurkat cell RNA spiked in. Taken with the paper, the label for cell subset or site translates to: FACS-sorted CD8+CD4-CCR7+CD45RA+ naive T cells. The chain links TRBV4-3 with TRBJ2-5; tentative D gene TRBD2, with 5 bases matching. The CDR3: CASSQEADQETQYF. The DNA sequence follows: TGCGCCAGCAGCCAAGAAGCGGATCAAGAGACCCAGTACTTC.